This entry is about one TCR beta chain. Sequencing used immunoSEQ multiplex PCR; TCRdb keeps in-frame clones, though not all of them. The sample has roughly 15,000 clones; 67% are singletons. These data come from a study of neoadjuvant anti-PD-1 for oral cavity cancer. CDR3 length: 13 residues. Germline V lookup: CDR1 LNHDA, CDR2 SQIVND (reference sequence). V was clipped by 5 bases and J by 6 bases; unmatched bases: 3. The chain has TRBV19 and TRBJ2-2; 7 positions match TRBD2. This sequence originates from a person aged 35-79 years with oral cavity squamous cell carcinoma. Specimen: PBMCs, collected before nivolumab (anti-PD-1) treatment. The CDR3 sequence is CASSAGEAGELFF. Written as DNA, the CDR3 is TGTGCCAGTAGTGCGGGGGAGGCCGGGGAGCTGTTTTTT.